Below, 18 T cell receptor beta chains from the same sample are listed, as sequenced in a study of cytomegalovirus exposure and HLA in healthy donors. PCR primers comprised 60 Vbeta and 13 Jbeta primers. This table comes from immunoSEQ multiplex PCR, and its TCRdb copy is limited to in-frame clones, with some not included. The table includes about 130,000 clones, 75% to 85% detected once. Sequences were obtained from PBMCs. These receptors were collected from a girl aged 2 to 10 in good health and CMV-seronegative.

The chain has TRBV18 and TRBJ2-7, with D possibly matching TRBD1 (6 bases). Trimming took 3 bases from V and 3 from J, leaving 15 bases between them. Per germline, CDR1 KGHSH and CDR2 LQKENI. The CDR3 length is 15 residues. The CDR3 region has the DNA TGTGCCAGCTCACCGGCCGGGACACTCGGCTACGAGCAGTACTTC. Amino acid sequence: CASSPAGTLGYEQYF.

The J gene is TRBJ1-1, the V gene TRBV18, with D perhaps matching TRBD1 (5 bases). Per germline, CDR1 KGHSH and CDR2 LQKENI. V was clipped by 5 bases and J by 3 bases, with 13 bases between them. The length of the CDR3 is 14 residues. CDR3: CASSSKQGHTEAFF. DNA for the CDR3: TGTGCCAGCTCATCGAAGCAGGGTCACACTGAAGCTTTCTTT.

J is TRBJ1-4 and V is TRBV29-1, with 7 bases lining up with TRBD1. The V gene end was trimmed by 4 bases and the J gene end by 4 bases; junction bases not matched to a gene: 3. Germline assignment: CDR1 SQVTM and CDR2 ANQGSEA. The CDR3 is made up of 13 amino acids. The CDR3 spells CSVGQGGNEKLFF. DNA of the CDR3: TGCAGCGTTGGACAGGGCGGTAATGAAAAACTGTTTTTT. Complete variable domain (other parts from reference TRBV29-1 and TRBJ1-4): SAVISQKPSRDICQRGTSLTIQCQVDSQVTMMFWYRQQPGQSLTLIATANQGSEATYESGFVIDKFPISRPNLTFSTLTVSNMSPEDSSIYLCSVGQGGNEKLFFGSGTQLSVL.

The chain links TRBV15 to TRBJ1-1; unclear D gene. Trimming took 0 bases from V and 1 from J, leaving 9 bases between them. Per germline, CDR1 LNHNV and CDR2 YYDKDF (reference sequence). There are 15 residues in the CDR3. The CDR3 is CATSRDYAENTEAFF. The DNA of the CDR3 is TGTGCCACCAGCAGAGATTATGCGGAGAACACTGAAGCTTTCTTT. The full variable domain, its missing parts supplied by reference TRBV15 and TRBJ1-1, is DAMVIQNPRYQVTQFGKPVTLSCSQTLNHNVMYWYQQKSSQAPKLLFHYYDKDFNNEADTPDNFQSRRPNTSFCFLDIRSPGLGDTAMYLCATSRDYAENTEAFFGQGTRLTVV.

The chain is built from TRBV7-9 and TRBJ1-2; 8 nucleotides match TRBD1. J lost 1 base, V lost 4 bases, and 11 bases had no gene match. This CDR3 is built from 17 residues. The V gene's germline CDR1 is SEHNR and CDR2 FQNEAQ (reference sequence). In DNA form, the CDR3 reads TGTGCCAGCAGCTCCCGGGACAGGAGTGGGATTAACTATGGCTACACCTTC. Protein: CASSSRDRSGINYGYTF.

The V gene is TRBV5-1, the J gene TRBJ2-1; a weak D match, TRBD2 (6 bases). The CDR3 totals 15 residues. The V end was cut by 5 bases, the J end by 1 base, with 13 bases between. The V gene's germline CDR1 is SGHRS and CDR2 YFSETQ. The CDR3 DNA is TGCGCCAGCAGGCCGGGACTCCAATCCTACAATGAGCAGTTCTTC. Its translation: CASRPGLQSYNEQFF.

V usage is TRBV7-9 and J usage is TRBJ2-1; 9 positions agree with TRBD2. The CDR3 is 16 amino acids. Germline-derived CDR1 and CDR2 are SEHNR and FQNEAQ (reference sequence). V lost 3 bases, J lost 7 bases, and 10 bases stayed unmatched. The CDR3 loop reads CASSFLERGATNEQFF. The DNA of the CDR3 is TGTGCCAGCAGCTTTCTGGAGCGGGGGGCAACAAATGAGCAGTTCTTC.

The CDR3 protein is CASRAPGNTIYF. CDR3 sequence (DNA): TGTGCCAGCAGGGCGCCCGGAAACACCATATATTTT. The chain recombines TRBV19 with TRBJ1-3; possible D gene TRBD1, 5 bases. Trimming cost V 9 bases and J 4 bases, with 10 bases left between them. The CDR3 is made up of 12 amino acids. Germline-derived CDR1 and CDR2 are LNHDA and SQIVND (reference sequence).

The chain is built from TRBV20-1 and TRBJ1-2; D may be TRBD1 (5 bases). The germline CDR1 and CDR2 sequences are DFQATT and SNEGSKA (reference sequence). The V end was cut by 7 bases, the J end by 6 bases, with 9 bases between. The CDR3 loop spans 10 amino acids. CDR3 nucleotides: TGCAGTGGGGGGGTTGATGGCTACACCTTC. This sequence encodes CSGGVDGYTF.

The chain has TRBV4-1 and TRBJ2-3; 8 positions agree with TRBD2. The V and J ends lost 5 bases and 3 bases, in that order; junction bases with no gene match: 10. The V gene's germline CDR1 is MGHRA and CDR2 YSYEKL. This CDR3 comprises 16 residues. CDR3 in amino acids: CASSSSGAGATDTQYF. The CDR3 coding sequence is TGCGCCAGCAGCTCCAGTGGAGCGGGGGCTACAGATACGCAGTATTTT.

This chain joins TRBV5-4 and TRBJ1-2; D is undetermined. Germline V CDR1 and CDR2: SGHNT, YYREEE (reference sequence). V was trimmed by 4 bases and J by 3 bases, leaving 13 bases between them. CDR3 length: 14 residues. The CDR3 DNA reads as TGTGCCAGCAGCCCACAGTCGGTGGACTATGGCTACACCTTC. Translating it yields CASSPQSVDYGYTF.

The J gene is TRBJ2-2, the V gene TRBV4-3; 10 bases line up with TRBD2. CDR1 LGHNA and CDR2 YSLEER come from the germline V gene. The CDR3 length is 17 residues. Germline trimming cut 0 bases from V and 7 bases from J; bases unmatched to any gene: 8. In nucleotides, the CDR3 is TGCGCCAGCAGCCAAGAGTTGATAGCGGGGGGATTCGGGGAGCTGTTTTTT. This translates into CASSQELIAGGFGELFF.

The CDR3 spells CASSGTGRDEKARYF. The CDR3 DNA reads as TGTGCCAGCAGCGGGACAGGGCGCGATGAAAAAGCGCGGTACTTC. The rearrangement joins TRBV5-6 to TRBJ2-7; 9 bases agree with TRBD1. CDR3 length equals 15 residues. V was clipped by 4 bases and J by 12 bases; unmatched bases: 17. CDR1 and CDR2 from the germline V gene are SGHDT and YYEEEE.

This chain joins TRBV7-2 and TRBJ1-4; 8 nucleotides align to TRBD1. The CDR3 runs to 13 residues. V was clipped by 5 bases and J by 7 bases; unmatched bases: 3. Germline CDR1 reads SGHTA; CDR2 reads FQGNSA. The CDR3 protein is CASSPDRGEKLFF. The CDR3 coding sequence is TGTGCCAGCAGCCCCGACAGGGGTGAAAAACTGTTTTTT.

The rearrangement joins TRBV6-1 to TRBJ1-2, with D possibly being TRBD1 (5 bases). V lost 0 bases, J lost 4 bases, and 12 bases lay in between. The CDR3 extends over 15 amino acids. From germline, CDR1 is MNHNS and CDR2 SASEGT. CDR3 in DNA: TGTGCCAGCAGTGAAGCAGGGGTCCCCTTCTATGGCTACACCTTC. The encoded protein is CASSEAGVPFYGYTF.

The V call is TRBV7-9, the J call TRBJ2-1; 15 bases are a match to TRBD2. Looked up from germline, CDR1 is SEHNR and CDR2 is FQNEAQ (reference sequence). The CDR3 contains 17 residues. The J segment lost 7 bases and the V segment lost 5 bases, leaving 9 bases of the junction unmatched. The CDR3: CASSNGLAGGPSNEQFF. The DNA for the CDR3 is TGTGCCAGCAGCAACGGACTAGCGGGGGGGCCGAGTAATGAGCAGTTCTTC.

This chain uses TRBV9 with TRBJ2-3, with D possibly TRBD2 on 6 matching bases. Germline CDR1 reads SGDLS; CDR2 reads YYNGEE. The CDR3 is made up of 15 amino acids. V lost 4 bases and J 4 bases, leaving 16 bases between the germline ends. CDR3 loop: CASSPQRREPDTQYF. The DNA for the CDR3 is TGTGCCAGCAGCCCCCAGCGGCGGGAACCAGATACGCAGTATTTT. The whole variable domain, remainder taken from reference TRBV9 and TRBJ2-3, is DSGVTQTPKHLITATGQRVTLRCSPRSGDLSVYWYQQSLDQGLQFLIQYYNGEERAKGNILERFSAQQFPDLHSELNLSSLELGDSALYFCASSPQRREPDTQYFGPGTRLTVL.

This clone was counted once. V is TRBV18 and J is TRBJ2-5; maybe TRBD2 (6 bases). The germline gives CDR1 KGHSH, CDR2 LQKENI. V gave up 4 bases and J gave up 2 bases, with 11 bases separating them. The CDR3 covers 14 residues. CDR3 bases: TGTGCCAGCTCACGGGTGGCGGGGCAAGAGACCCAGTACTTC. It codes for CASSRVAGQETQYF.